Described below is a single TCR beta chain sequence and its context. The sample originates from a study of patients and donors after allogeneic stem cell transplantation. V trimming: 6 bases; J trimming: 4 bases; junction bases outside the gene matches: 7. The CDR3 extends over 15 amino acids. CDR1 is SGHVS, CDR2 FNYEAQ, per germline. MiXCR, run by TCRdb on the RT-PCR reads, gives a single entry per CDR3 protein. The sample holds some 880,000 distinct CDR3 sequences; over 15% are singletons and the top ten take around 6%. The chain recombines TRBV7-6 with TRBJ2-3; TRBD2 matches 10 bases. This TCR was sampled from a human donor who was either an allogeneic HSCT recipient or a stem cell or donor lymphocyte infusion donor (not recorded which). It is not recorded whose cells these are; they may come from a transplant donor. The sequencing sample was made of blood, either unsorted or a sorted T cell fraction (not recorded which). The CDR3, as DNA: TGTGCCAGCAGTTCACTAGCGGGAAACTCAGATACGCAGTATTTT. Its protein product is CASSSLAGNSDTQYF.